A selection of T cell receptor beta chains follows, all from one sample in a study of blood T cell repertoires in COVID-19. Clones were read by immunoSEQ multiplex PCR, and TCRdb kept only the in-frame ones, dropping some. This sample has about 250,000 clones; around four fifths occur once, and the top ten carry 5.7%. Input material: peripheral blood. The receptors derive from a man at least 80 years old with acute or convalescent COVID-19. Each CDR3 is given with its conserved first and last residue. Fields, in order: J gene, V gene, D gene, clone size, CDR3 protein, CDR3 DNA. The D gene is left open where the match is weak. The size field is filled for only some rows; it gives once, few, many or a size class.

TRBJ1-5	TRBV5-1	TRBD1	NA	CASSSGTGGSPQHF	TGCGCCAGCAGCTCCGGGACAGGGGGGTCTCCCCAGCATTTT
TRBJ2-5	TRBV6-1	NA	NA	CASSESGQETQYF	TGTGCCAGCAGTGAATCGGGGCAAGAGACCCAGTACTTC
TRBJ2-3	TRBV6-1	TRBD2	NA	CASSGERGWDTDTQYF	TGTGCCAGCAGTGGGGAGCGGGGGTGGGACACAGATACGCAGTATTTT
TRBJ2-5	TRBV6-2/TRBV6-3	TRBD2	once	CASSYHKGGTSGIGETQYF	TGTGCCAGCAGTTACCATAAGGGCGGGACTAGCGGTATCGGAGAGACCCAGTACTTC
TRBJ1-6	TRBV6-5	TRBD1	NA	CASSYSGTGNSPLHF	TGTGCCAGCAGTTACTCAGGGACAGGAAATTCACCCCTCCACTTT
TRBJ2-1	TRBV4-1	NA	once	CASSQGDPRYNEQFF	TGCGCCAGCAGCCAAGGAGATCCCCGGTACAATGAGCAGTTCTTC
TRBJ1-5	TRBV24-1	NA	NA	CATSDGRESQPQHF	TGTGCCACCAGTGATGGCCGGGAGAGCCAGCCCCAGCATTTT
TRBJ2-5	TRBV28	TRBD2	NA	CASSFSAGGVETQYF	TGTGCCAGCAGTTTTTCTGCGGGGGGTGTGGAGACCCAGTACTTC
TRBJ1-2	TRBV5-1	TRBD1	NA	CASSKDRNYGYTF	TGCGCCAGCAGCAAGGACAGGAACTATGGCTACACCTTC
TRBJ2-7	TRBV5-4	TRBD1	NA	CASSSRGGSGYEQYF	TGTGCCAGCAGCTCCCGAGGGGGCTCGGGCTACGAGCAGTACTTC
TRBJ1-1	TRBV18	NA	few	CASSPARDTEAFF	TGTGCCAGCTCACCAGCGAGGGACACTGAAGCTTTCTTT
TRBJ1-4	TRBV3-1/TRBV3-2	NA	NA	CASSTRQTNEKLFF	TGTGCCAGCAGCACCCGACAGACTAATGAAAAACTGTTTTTT
TRBJ2-3	TRBV5-1	NA	NA	CASSPRWGGLGTDTQYF	TGCGCCAGCAGCCCCCGGTGGGGGGGGCTGGGCACAGATACGCAGTATTTT
TRBJ1-6	TRBV19	NA	NA	CASSIALPSSYNSPLHF	TGTGCCAGTAGTATAGCCTTGCCGAGCTCCTATAATTCACCCCTCCACTTT
TRBJ2-1	TRBV2	NA	NA	CASRKRDSGNEQFF	TGTGCCAGCAGGAAACGGGACTCAGGGAATGAGCAGTTCTTC
TRBJ1-4	TRBV6-5	TRBD1	NA	CASAGGTGHEKLFF	TGTGCCAGCGCTGGGGGGACAGGGCATGAAAAACTGTTTTTT
TRBJ2-7	TRBV28	NA	NA	CASRGGQPGTQYF	TGTGCCAGCAGGGGCGGACAGCCCGGTACGCAGTACTTC
TRBJ1-2	TRBV5-6	NA	NA	CASSWRQSPYGYTF	TGTGCCAGCAGCTGGCGACAGTCACCTTATGGCTACACCTTC
TRBJ1-2	TRBV28	TRBD1	NA	CASRRGQNYGYTF	TGTGCCAGCAGGCGGGGACAGAACTATGGCTACACCTTC
TRBJ2-1	TRBV6-4	NA	NA	CASSSQGFGNEQFF	TGTGCCAGCAGTTCTCAGGGATTCGGCAATGAGCAGTTCTTC
TRBJ2-3	TRBV7-9	NA	few	CASESTDTQYF	TGTGCCAGCGAGTCCACAGATACGCAGTATTTT
TRBJ2-1	TRBV28	TRBD2	NA	CASSYPGTSKYNEQFF	TGTGCCAGCAGTTACCCCGGGACTAGCAAATACAATGAGCAGTTCTTC
TRBJ1-6	TRBV24-1	NA	once	CATSESDSPLHF	TGTGCCACCAGTGAGTCTGATTCACCCCTCCACTTT
TRBJ2-3	TRBV6-1	TRBD2	NA	CASSDLAGYTQYF	TGTGCCAGCAGTGACCTAGCGGGATACACGCAGTATTTT
TRBJ2-1	TRBV11-2	TRBD2	NA	CASSSTSGIYNEQFF	TGTGCCAGCAGCTCAACTAGCGGGATTTACAATGAGCAGTTCTTC
TRBJ1-5	TRBV3-1/TRBV3-2	NA	once	CASSQVSFVFNQPQHF	TGTGCCAGCAGCCAAGTATCGTTCGTATTCAATCAGCCCCAGCATTTT
TRBJ1-6	TRBV5-1	NA	NA	CASSFAGEGNGSPLHF	TGCGCCAGCAGCTTCGCGGGTGAAGGGAACGGTTCACCCCTCCACTTT
TRBJ1-3	TRBV3-1/TRBV3-2	NA	NA	CASSPRVLVSGNTIYF	TGTGCCAGCAGCCCCAGGGTCCTCGTCTCTGGAAACACCATATATTTT
TRBJ2-7	TRBV29-1	TRBD1	once	CSVSGQGNGEQYF	TGCAGCGTCTCGGGACAGGGGAATGGTGAGCAGTACTTC
TRBJ2-7	TRBV5-1	TRBD1	few	CASSLGGRDRTPYEQYF	TGCGCCAGCAGCTTGGGGGGCCGGGACAGGACCCCTTACGAGCAGTACTTC
TRBJ2-5	TRBV4-2	TRBD2	NA	CASSPGTSGAGETQYF	TGTGCCAGCAGCCCTGGGACTAGCGGGGCGGGGGAGACCCAGTACTTC
TRBJ2-2	TRBV28	TRBD2	NA	CASSRVNTFLLAGTSGELFF	TGTGCCAGCAGCCGCGTAAACACGTTTCTACTAGCGGGAACCTCCGGGGAGCTGTTTTTT
TRBJ2-5	TRBV10-3	TRBD1	NA	CAISGRTGAGETQYF	TGTGCCATCAGTGGGAGGACAGGGGCGGGGGAGACCCAGTACTTC
TRBJ2-2	TRBV3-1/TRBV3-2	NA	NA	CASSESGLGELFF	TGTGCCAGCAGCGAATCAGGTTTAGGGGAGCTGTTTTTT
TRBJ2-5	TRBV9	TRBD1	NA	CASSVQQGGFETQYF	TGTGCCAGCAGCGTCCAACAGGGGGGTTTTGAGACCCAGTACTTC
TRBJ1-5	TRBV9	TRBD1	NA	CASSVTGAPNQPQHF	TGTGCCAGCAGCGTAACAGGGGCCCCCAATCAGCCCCAGCATTTT
TRBJ2-5	TRBV4-1	NA	NA	CASSLPGQFQETQYF	TGCGCCAGCAGCCTACCGGGACAATTCCAAGAGACCCAGTACTTC
TRBJ1-4	TRBV7-9	TRBD1	NA	CASSSGQGPEKLFF	TGTGCCAGCAGCTCCGGACAGGGACCTGAAAAACTGTTTTTT
TRBJ2-7	TRBV28	TRBD1	NA	CASSMYGTGPYEQYF	TGTGCCAGCAGTATGTACGGGACAGGGCCCTACGAGCAGTACTTC
TRBJ2-1	TRBV7-6	TRBD2	many	CASSTVREGLGEQFF	TGTGCCAGCAGCACGGTGAGGGAGGGCCTGGGTGAGCAGTTCTTC
TRBJ2-1	TRBV5-1	NA	NA	CASRLLPSYNEQFF	TGCGCCAGCAGATTGCTACCCTCCTACAATGAGCAGTTCTTC
TRBJ1-3	TRBV5-4	NA	NA	CASSQQGRNTIYF	TGTGCCAGCAGCCAACAGGGAAGAAACACCATATATTTT
TRBJ1-5	TRBV10-3	TRBD1	few	CAIRVDRDAQPQHF	TGTGCCATCAGAGTGGACAGGGACGCTCAGCCCCAGCATTTT
TRBJ1-2	TRBV7-3	TRBD1	NA	CASSYGQGPYGYTF	TGTGCCAGCAGCTACGGACAGGGCCCCTATGGCTACACCTTC
TRBJ1-6	TRBV2	NA	NA	CASATEGMENSPLHF	TGTGCCAGCGCAACGGAGGGTATGGAGAATTCACCCCTCCACTTT